The 15 T cell receptor beta chains below were found in one sample sequenced in a study of T cells in Graves' hyperthyroidism and ophthalmopathy. TCR beta CDR3 sequences were amplified from RNA transcripts. Initially, a first-round RT-PCR of the TCR CDR3 employed the HTBI primer set. TCRdb fed the multiplex PCR reads into MiXCR, producing one record per CDR3 protein. Found here are about 660,000 distinct CDR3 sequences, 45% of them singletons; the top ten hold less than 9%. The sample was peripheral blood or thyroid tissue (not recorded which). The receptors were sampled from an adult man with Graves' disease, either hyperthyroidism or ophthalmopathy (not recorded which).

This sequence joins TRBV25-1 and TRBJ2-5, with 9 bases fitting TRBD1. CDR3 length: 17 amino acids. V was clipped by 10 bases and J by 0 bases; unmatched bases: 15. Germline CDR1 reads MGHDK; CDR2 reads SYGVNS. In DNA form, the CDR3 reads TGTGCCACCAGCAGAGACCCCGACAGGGGGTACCAAGAGACCCAGTACTTC. Its protein is CATSRDPDRGYQETQYF.

This clonotype has only one observation. The J gene is TRBJ2-7, the V gene TRBV7-2; no reliable D call. CDR1 is SGHTA, CDR2 FQGNSA, per germline. CDR3 length: 15 amino acids. V lost 1 base to trimming and J lost 2 bases, with 12 bases between them. The CDR3 reads CASSLEGPNTYEQYF. The CDR3 nucleotides are TGTGCCAGCAGCTTAGAAGGGCCGAACACCTACGAGCAGTACTTC.

The chain combines TRBV2 with TRBJ1-5, with D perhaps matching TRBD1 (6 bases). This CDR3 is 15 amino acids long. The germline V and J ends were trimmed by 5 bases and 5 bases, with 16 bases remaining between them. The V gene's germline CDR1 is SNHLY and CDR2 FYNNEI. CDR3 in amino acids: CASSLNGQSYQPQHF. DNA for the CDR3: TGTGCCAGCAGTTTAAATGGACAGTCTTATCAGCCCCAGCATTTT.

J is TRBJ2-7 and V is TRBV9; D gene ambiguous. The germline gives CDR1 SGDLS, CDR2 YYNGEE. The CDR3 runs to 12 residues. Trimming removed 9 bases from V and 5 bases from J, with 15 bases in between. The CDR3 bases are TGTGCCACCAGTGGTGCCTTTGACGAGCAGTACTTC. This translates into CATSGAFDEQYF.

This chain connects TRBV11-3 to TRBJ1-3, with D perhaps matching TRBD1 (5 bases). The CDR3 has 15 residues. Germline-derived CDR1 and CDR2 are SGHNT and YENEEA. V lost 5 bases, J lost 1 base, and 12 bases lay in between. In nucleotides, the CDR3 is TGTGCCAGCAGCCAACCTAGACAGTCTGGAAACACCATATATTTT. As protein: CASSQPRQSGNTIYF. Filled out from reference TRBV11-3 and TRBJ1-3, the complete variable domain reads EAGVVQSPRYKIIEKKQPVAFWCNPISGHNTLYWYLQNLGQGPELLIRYENEEAVDDSQLPKDRFSAERLKGVDSTLKIQPAELGDSAVYLCASSQPRQSGNTIYFGEGSWLTVV.

This chain connects TRBV25-1 to TRBJ1-3, with a possible D match to TRBD1 (6 bases). Trimming pared 1 base from V and 8 bases from J, leaving 9 bases between. The germline V gene has CDR1 MGHDK and CDR2 SYGVNS. CDR3 length: 13 residues. CDR3 in amino acids: CASSESGVYTIYF. CDR3 sequence (DNA): TGTGCCAGCAGTGAATCAGGGGTTTACACCATATATTTT.

This clonotype was picked up a small number of times. V gene TRBV7-9 combines with J gene TRBJ1-1; 9 bases match TRBD1. V gave up 2 bases and J gave up 0 bases; unmatched junction bases: 4. CDR3 length: 16 amino acids. The V gene's germline CDR1 is SEHNR and CDR2 FQNEAQ (reference sequence). In DNA form, the CDR3 reads TGTGCCAGCAGCTTAAGGGGGACAGGGATGAACACTGAAGCTTTCTTT. Protein product: CASSLRGTGMNTEAFF.

V gene TRBV20-1 combines with J gene TRBJ2-5, with D uncertain. Trimming pared 0 bases from V and 5 bases from J, leaving 16 bases between. There are 15 residues in the CDR3. Germline V lookup: CDR1 DFQATT, CDR2 SNEGSKA (reference sequence). CDR3 DNA: TGCAGTGCTAGAGATCCGGTGGCTCCCCTGGAGACCCAGTACTTC. This encodes CSARDPVAPLETQYF.

In its sample, this clonotype was seen a few times. The chain recombines TRBV7-6 with TRBJ1-3, with 8 positions matching TRBD1. CDR3 length: 17 amino acids. The junction had 6 bases not matched to a gene; V was cut back by 0 bases and J by 2 bases. Per germline, CDR1 SGHVS and CDR2 FNYEAQ. CDR3 sequence reads: CASSLAVGQGPGNTIYF. CDR3 bases: TGTGCCAGCAGCTTAGCAGTTGGACAGGGTCCTGGAAACACCATATATTTT.

The sample holds many counts of this clonotype. V and J are TRBV5-8 and TRBJ1-1; TRBD1 might be the D (6 bases). Germline CDR1 SGHTS, CDR2 YDEGEE. This CDR3 has 15 residues. V shed 2 bases and J shed 4 bases, with 15 bases lying between them. CDR3 coding DNA: TGTGCCAGCAGCTTAACAGGGAAAGGTGGCACTGAAGCTTTCTTT. Its protein product is CASSLTGKGGTEAFF.

This clonotype was counted a few times. The gene calls are TRBV6-5 and TRBJ1-1; D gene ambiguous. Looked up from germline, CDR1 is MNHEY and CDR2 is SVGAGI. V lost 6 bases, J lost 0 bases, and 8 bases lay in between. This CDR3 has 13 amino acids. The CDR3, as DNA: TGTGCCAGCAGACATACTATGAACACTGAAGCTTTCTTT. Amino acids: CASRHTMNTEAFF.

In its sample, this clonotype was seen a few times. It may be a read error: a sequence one base away is much more abundant. In nucleotides, the CDR3 is TGTGCCCGCAGCTTACGGCTGAACTATGGCTACACCTTC. It is translated as CARSLRLNYGYTF. The rearrangement links TRBV7-8 to TRBJ1-2; D is ambiguous. CDR1 and CDR2 from the germline V gene are SGHVS and FQNEAQ. The CDR3 is made up of 13 amino acids.

The genes are TRBV7-9 and TRBJ1-1, with unresolved D. CDR1 SEHNR and CDR2 FQNEAQ come from the germline V gene (reference sequence). The CDR3 consists of 14 residues. Trimming left V 5 bases short and J 3 bases short, with 13 bases between. CDR3 region: CASSRDGWDTEAFF. CDR3 sequence (DNA): TGTGCCAGCAGCCGCGACGGGTGGGACACTGAAGCTTTCTTT.

The rearrangement links TRBV5-1 to TRBJ1-1, with D perhaps TRBD1 (5 bases). Trimming left V 4 bases short and J 8 bases short, with 18 bases between. CDR3 length: 14 amino acids. The germline V gene encodes CDR1 SGHRS and CDR2 YFSETQ. CDR3: CASSPRVLESEAFF. As DNA, the CDR3 is TGCGCCAGCAGCCCCAGGGTCCTTGAATCCGAAGCTTTCTTT.

The table lists this clonotype with a few counts. V and J are TRBV9 and TRBJ2-5; a weak D match, TRBD2 (7 bases). Germline-derived CDR1 and CDR2 are SGDLS and YYNGEE. The V and J ends lost 2 bases and 4 bases respectively, with 21 bases between them. This CDR3 spans 17 amino acids. The CDR3 spells CASSVSSRGPGPETQYF. CDR3 sequence (DNA): TGTGCCAGCAGCGTCAGCTCGCGGGGGCCCGGACCAGAGACCCAGTACTTC.